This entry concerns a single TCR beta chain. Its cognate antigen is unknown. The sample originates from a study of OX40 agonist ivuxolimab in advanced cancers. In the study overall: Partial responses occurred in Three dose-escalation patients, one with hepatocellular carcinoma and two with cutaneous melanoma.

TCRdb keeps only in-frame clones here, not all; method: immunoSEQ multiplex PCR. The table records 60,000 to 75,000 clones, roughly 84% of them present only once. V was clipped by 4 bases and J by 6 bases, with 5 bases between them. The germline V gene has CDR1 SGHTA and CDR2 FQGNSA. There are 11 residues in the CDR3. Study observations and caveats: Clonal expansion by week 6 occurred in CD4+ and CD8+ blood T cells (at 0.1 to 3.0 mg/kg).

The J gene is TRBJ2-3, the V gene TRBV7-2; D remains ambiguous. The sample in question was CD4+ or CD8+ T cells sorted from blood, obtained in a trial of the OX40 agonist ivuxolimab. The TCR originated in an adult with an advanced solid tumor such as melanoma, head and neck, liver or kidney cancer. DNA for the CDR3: TGTGCCAGCAGCTCTAAGGATACGCAGTATTTT. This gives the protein CASSSKDTQYF. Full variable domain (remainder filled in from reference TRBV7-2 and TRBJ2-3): GAGVSQSPSNKVTEKGKDVELRCDPISGHTALYWYRQSLGQGLEFLIYFQGNSAPDKSGLPSDRFSAERTGGSVSTLTIQRTQQEDSAVYLCASSSKDTQYFGPGTRLTVL.